The entry below describes one T cell receptor beta chain. This sample is part of a study of blood T cell repertoires in COVID-19. Overall study context: Italy, Spain and the United States were the sources of the convalescent and acute COVID-19 samples. The cDNA or gDNA used as material had been derived from T cells, B-cell-depleted T cells, or PBMCs.

Per the germline V gene, CDR1 is SGDLS and CDR2 is YYNGEE. V was pared by 0 bases and J by 8 bases, with 10 bases between. The CDR3 contains 13 residues. In the original processing: Reference gene primer amplification yielded estimated nucleated cell counts. Sequencing was performed with immunoSEQ multiplex PCR; in TCRdb, only in-frame clones are kept and a portion is missing. V and J calls and clone size come straight from that table; D and trimming were deduced from the DNA. The sample shows over 65,000 clones, 75% to 90% of them seen only once. The receptor comes from a man in his fifties with active or convalescent COVID-19. The source material was peripheral blood. The V call is TRBV9, the J call TRBJ2-3; D remains ambiguous. CDR3 in DNA: TGTGCCAGCAGCGTAGAGTGGCAGTCTACGCAGTATTTT. Translated: CASSVEWQSTQYF.